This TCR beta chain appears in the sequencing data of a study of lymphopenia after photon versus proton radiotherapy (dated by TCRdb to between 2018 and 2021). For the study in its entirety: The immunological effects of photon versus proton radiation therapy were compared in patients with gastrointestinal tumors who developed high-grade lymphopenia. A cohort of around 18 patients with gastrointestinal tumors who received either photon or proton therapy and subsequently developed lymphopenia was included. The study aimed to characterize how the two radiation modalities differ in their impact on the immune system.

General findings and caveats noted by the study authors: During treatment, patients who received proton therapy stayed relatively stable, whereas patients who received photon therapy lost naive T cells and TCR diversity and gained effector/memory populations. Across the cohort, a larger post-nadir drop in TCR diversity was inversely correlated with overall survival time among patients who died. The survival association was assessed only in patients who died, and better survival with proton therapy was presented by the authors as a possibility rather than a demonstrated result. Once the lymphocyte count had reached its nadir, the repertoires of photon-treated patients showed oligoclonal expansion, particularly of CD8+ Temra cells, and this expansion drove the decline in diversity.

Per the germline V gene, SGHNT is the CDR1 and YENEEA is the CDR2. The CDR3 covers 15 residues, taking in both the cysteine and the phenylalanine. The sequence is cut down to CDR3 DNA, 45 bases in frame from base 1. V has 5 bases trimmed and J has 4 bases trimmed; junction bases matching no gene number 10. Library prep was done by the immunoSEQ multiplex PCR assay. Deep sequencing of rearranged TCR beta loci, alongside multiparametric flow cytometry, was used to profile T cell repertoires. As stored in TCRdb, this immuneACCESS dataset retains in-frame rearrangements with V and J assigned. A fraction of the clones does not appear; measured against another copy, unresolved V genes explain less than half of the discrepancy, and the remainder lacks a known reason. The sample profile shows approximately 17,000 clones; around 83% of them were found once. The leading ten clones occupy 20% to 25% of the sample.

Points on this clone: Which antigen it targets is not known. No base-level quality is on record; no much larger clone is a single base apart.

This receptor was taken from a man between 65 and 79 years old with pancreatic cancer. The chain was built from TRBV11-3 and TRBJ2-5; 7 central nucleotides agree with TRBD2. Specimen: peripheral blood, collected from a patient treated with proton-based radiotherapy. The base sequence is TGTGCCAGCAGCGCAGAACTAGCGAGGCGAGAGACCCAGTACTTC. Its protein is CASSAELARRETQYF.